This TCR beta chain was observed in a study of T cell responses to AZD1222 COVID-19 vaccine. Study results and caveats: Most donors were white British and more were female, and clonal diversity was possibly underestimated. Scientists sampled the repertoires only once the peak T cell response had passed. Distributed over spike, vaccine-associated CD4 TCRs predominated at 160-218 and 743-854.

The table lists this clone with a count of one. Its antigen is not known. V was pared by 0 bases and J by 3 bases, with 15 bases between. Per the germline V gene, CDR1 is SGHDN and CDR2 is FVKESK. The CDR3 sequence is 17 residues long. Here immunoSEQ multiplex PCR was the method, and the copy in TCRdb shows in-frame clones only, minus some. Among about 140,000 clones listed, roughly 92% were seen once. The chain combines TRBV14 with TRBJ2-1; TRBD2 might be the D (6 bases). This clonotype was sampled from an adult in good health. This specimen consisted of peripheral blood, obtained on day 0 of AZD1222 vaccination. DNA for the CDR3: TGTGCCAGCAGCCAAGAGAGAGGAGGGAACCTCTACAATGAGCAGTTCTTC. This gives the protein CASSQERGGNLYNEQFF.